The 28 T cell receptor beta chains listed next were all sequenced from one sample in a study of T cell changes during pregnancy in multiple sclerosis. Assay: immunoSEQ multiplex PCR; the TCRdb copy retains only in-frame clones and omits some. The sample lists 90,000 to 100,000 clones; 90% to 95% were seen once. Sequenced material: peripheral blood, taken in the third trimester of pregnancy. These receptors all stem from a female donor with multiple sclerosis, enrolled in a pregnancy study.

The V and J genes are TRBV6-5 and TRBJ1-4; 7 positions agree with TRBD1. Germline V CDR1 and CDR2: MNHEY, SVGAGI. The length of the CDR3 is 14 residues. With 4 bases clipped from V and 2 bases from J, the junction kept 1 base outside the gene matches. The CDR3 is CASSSGGTNEKLFF. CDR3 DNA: TGTGCCAGCAGTTCAGGGGGGACTAATGAAAAACTGTTTTTT.

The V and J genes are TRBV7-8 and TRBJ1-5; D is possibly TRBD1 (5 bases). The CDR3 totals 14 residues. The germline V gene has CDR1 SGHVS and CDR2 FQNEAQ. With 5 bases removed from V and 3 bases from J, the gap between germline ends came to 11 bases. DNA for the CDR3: TGTGCCAGCAGCCGTCGGGGACTCAATCAGCCCCAGCATTTT. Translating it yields CASSRRGLNQPQHF.

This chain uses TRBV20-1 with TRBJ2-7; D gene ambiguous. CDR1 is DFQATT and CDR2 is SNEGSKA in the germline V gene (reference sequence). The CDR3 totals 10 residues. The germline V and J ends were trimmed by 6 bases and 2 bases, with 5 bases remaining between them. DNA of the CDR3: TGCAGTGCGAAGCCCTACGAGCAGTACTTC. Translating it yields CSAKPYEQYF.

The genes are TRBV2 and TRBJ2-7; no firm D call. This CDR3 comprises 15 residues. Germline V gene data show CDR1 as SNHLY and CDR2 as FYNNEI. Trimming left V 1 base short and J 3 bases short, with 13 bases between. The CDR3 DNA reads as TGTGCCAGCAGTGAAGGGGTGCCAGGCCTCTACGAGCAGTACTTC. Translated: CASSEGVPGLYEQYF.

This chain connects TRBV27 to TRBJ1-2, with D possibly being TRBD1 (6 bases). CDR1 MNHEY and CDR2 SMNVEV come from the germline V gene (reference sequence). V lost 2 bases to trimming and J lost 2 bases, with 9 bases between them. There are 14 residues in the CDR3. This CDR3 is CASSLGQGNYGYTF. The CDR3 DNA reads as TGTGCCAGCAGTTTAGGGCAGGGGAACTATGGCTACACCTTC.

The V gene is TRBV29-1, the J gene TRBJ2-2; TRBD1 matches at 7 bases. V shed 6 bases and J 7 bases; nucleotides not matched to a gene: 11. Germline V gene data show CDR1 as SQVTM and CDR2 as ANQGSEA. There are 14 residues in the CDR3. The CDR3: CSVATGRIHGELFF. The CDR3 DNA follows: TGCAGCGTAGCGACAGGGAGAATACACGGGGAGCTGTTTTTT.

The CDR3 coding sequence is TGTGCCAGCAGTTTACGCTCTCCCCAGGACAGGAGAACCTACAATGAGCAGTTCTTC. Translated, it gives CASSLRSPQDRRTYNEQFF. This chain links TRBV27 with TRBJ2-1; 7 nucleotides match TRBD1. V lost 2 bases, J lost 2 bases, and 15 bases stayed unmatched. In germline, CDR1 is MNHEY, CDR2 SMNVEV (reference sequence). The CDR3 length is 19 residues.

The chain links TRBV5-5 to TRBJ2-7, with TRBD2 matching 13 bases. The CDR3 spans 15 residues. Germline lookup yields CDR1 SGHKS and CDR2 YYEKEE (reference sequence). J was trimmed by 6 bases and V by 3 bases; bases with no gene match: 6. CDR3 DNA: TGTGCCAGCAGCTCGGGACTAGCGGGATCGATCGAGCAGTACTTC. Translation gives CASSSGLAGSIEQYF. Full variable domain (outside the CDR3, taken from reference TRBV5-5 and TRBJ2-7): DAGVTQSPTHLIKTRGQQVTLRCSPISGHKSVSWYQQVLGQGPQFIFQYYEKEERGRGNFPDRFSARQFPNYSSELNVNALLLGDSALYLCASSSGLAGSIEQYFGPGTRLTVT.

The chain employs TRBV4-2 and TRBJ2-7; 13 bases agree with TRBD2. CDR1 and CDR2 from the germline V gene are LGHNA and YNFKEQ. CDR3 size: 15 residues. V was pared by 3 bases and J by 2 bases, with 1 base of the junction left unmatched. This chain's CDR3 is CASSQGLAGTYEQYF. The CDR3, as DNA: TGTGCCAGCAGCCAGGGACTAGCGGGGACCTACGAGCAGTACTTC.

DNA for the CDR3: TGCGCCAGCAGTTGGGGGGACAGGGGCTACGAGCAGTACTTC. Encoded protein: CASSWGDRGYEQYF. V gene TRBV5-1 combines with J gene TRBJ2-7, with 10 positions matching TRBD1. CDR1 SGHRS and CDR2 YFSETQ come from the germline V gene. V shed 5 bases, J shed 3 bases, and the junction held 5 bases outside the gene matches. This CDR3 has 14 residues.

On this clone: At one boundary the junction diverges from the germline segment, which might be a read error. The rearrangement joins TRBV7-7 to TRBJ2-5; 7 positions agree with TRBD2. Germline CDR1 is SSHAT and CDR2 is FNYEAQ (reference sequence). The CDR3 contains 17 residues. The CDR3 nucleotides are TGTGCTAGCAGCTTATTACCTATCGGCGGGAGCCTAGAGACCCAGTACTTC. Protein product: CASSLLPIGGSLETQYF.

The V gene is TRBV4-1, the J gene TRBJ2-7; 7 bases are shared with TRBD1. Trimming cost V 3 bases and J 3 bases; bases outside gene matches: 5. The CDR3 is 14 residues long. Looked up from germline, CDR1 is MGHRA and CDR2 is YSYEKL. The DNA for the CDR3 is TGCGCCAGCAGCCAGACCACAGGGGACTACGAGCAGTACTTC. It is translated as CASSQTTGDYEQYF.

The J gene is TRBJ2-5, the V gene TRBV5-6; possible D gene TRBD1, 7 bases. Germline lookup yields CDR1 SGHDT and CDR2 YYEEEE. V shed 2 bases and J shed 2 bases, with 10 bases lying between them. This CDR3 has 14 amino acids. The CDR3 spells CASSFSGGQETQYF. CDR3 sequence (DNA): TGTGCCAGCAGCTTTTCAGGGGGGCAAGAGACCCAGTACTTC.

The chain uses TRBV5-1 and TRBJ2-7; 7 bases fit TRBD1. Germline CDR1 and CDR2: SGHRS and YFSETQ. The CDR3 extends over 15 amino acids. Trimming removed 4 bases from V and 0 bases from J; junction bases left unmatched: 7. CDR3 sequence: CASSARGQSSYEQYF. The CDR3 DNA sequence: TGCGCCAGCAGCGCAAGGGGACAGAGCTCCTACGAGCAGTACTTC.

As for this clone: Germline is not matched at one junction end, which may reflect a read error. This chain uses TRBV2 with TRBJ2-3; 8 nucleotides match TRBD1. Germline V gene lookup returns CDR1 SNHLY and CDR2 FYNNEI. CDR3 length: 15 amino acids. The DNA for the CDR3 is TGTGCCAGCAGTGAACGTAGGTCGGGGACAGGTACGCAGTATTTT. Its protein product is CASSERRSGTGTQYF.

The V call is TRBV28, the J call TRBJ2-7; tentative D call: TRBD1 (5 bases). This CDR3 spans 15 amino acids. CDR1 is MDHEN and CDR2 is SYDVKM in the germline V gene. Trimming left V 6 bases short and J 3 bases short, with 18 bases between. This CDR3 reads CASRPGSPGYYEQYF. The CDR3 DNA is TGTGCCAGCAGACCAGGGTCCCCAGGGTACTACGAGCAGTACTTC.

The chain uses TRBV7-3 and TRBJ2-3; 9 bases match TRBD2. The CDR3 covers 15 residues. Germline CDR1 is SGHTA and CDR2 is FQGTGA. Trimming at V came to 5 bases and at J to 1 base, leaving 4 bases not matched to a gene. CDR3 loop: CASSPLAGGTDTQYF. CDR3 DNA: TGTGCCAGCAGCCCGTTAGCGGGAGGCACAGATACGCAGTATTTT.

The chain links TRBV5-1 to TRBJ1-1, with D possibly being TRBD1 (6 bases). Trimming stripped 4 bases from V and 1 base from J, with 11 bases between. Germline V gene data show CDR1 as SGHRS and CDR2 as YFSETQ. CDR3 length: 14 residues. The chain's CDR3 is CASSNQGGNTEAFF. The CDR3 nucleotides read TGCGCCAGCAGCAATCAAGGGGGGAACACTGAAGCTTTCTTT.

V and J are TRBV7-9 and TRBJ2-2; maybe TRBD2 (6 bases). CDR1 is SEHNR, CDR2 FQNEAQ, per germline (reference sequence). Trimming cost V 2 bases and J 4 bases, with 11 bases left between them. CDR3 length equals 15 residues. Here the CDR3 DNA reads TGTGCCAGCAGCTTATCGGGACTTACCACCGGGGAGCTGTTTTTT. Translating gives CASSLSGLTTGELFF.

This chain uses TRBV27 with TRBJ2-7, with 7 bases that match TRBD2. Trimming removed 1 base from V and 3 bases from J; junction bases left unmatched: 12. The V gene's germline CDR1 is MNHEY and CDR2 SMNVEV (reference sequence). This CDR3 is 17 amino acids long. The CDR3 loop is CASSLWPNGGGVYEQYF. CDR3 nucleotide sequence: TGTGCCAGCAGTTTATGGCCGAACGGGGGAGGGGTCTACGAGCAGTACTTC.

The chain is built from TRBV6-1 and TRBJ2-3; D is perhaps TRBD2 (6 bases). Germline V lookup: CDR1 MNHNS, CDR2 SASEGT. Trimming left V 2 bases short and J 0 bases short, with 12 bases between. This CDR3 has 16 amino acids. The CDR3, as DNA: TGTGCCAGCAGTGAATTTCACGGAGGGAGCACAGATACGCAGTATTTT. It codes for CASSEFHGGSTDTQYF.

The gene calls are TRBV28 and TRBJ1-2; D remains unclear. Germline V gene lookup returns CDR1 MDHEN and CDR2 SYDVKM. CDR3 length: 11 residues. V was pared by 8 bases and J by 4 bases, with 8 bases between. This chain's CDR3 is CASGGFYGYTF. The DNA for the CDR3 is TGTGCCAGCGGAGGGTTCTATGGCTACACCTTC.

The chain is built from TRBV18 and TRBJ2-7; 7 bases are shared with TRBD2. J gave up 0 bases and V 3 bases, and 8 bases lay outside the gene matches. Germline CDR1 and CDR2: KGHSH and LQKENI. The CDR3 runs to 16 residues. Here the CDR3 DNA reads TGTGCCAGCTCACCTCCGACTAGCATAACCTCCTACGAGCAGTACTTC. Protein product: CASSPPTSITSYEQYF.

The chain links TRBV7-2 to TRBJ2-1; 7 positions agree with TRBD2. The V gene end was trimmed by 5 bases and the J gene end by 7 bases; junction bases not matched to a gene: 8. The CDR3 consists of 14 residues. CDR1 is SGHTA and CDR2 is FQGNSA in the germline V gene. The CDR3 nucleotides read TGTGCCAGCAGCCCGGGGGGTAGCGCAAATGAGCAGTTCTTC. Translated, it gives CASSPGGSANEQFF.

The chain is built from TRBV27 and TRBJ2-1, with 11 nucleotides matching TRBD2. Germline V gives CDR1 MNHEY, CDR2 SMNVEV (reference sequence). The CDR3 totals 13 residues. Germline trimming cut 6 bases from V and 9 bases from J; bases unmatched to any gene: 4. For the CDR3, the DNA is TGTGCCAGCAGACGTCTAGCGGGGGGTGAGCAGTTCTTC. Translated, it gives CASRRLAGGEQFF.

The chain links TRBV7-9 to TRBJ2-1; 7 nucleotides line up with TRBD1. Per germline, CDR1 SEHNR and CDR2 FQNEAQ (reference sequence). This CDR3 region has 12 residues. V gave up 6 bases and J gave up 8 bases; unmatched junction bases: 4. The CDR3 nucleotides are TGTGCCAGCAGACTTCAGGGGGATGAGCAGTTCTTC. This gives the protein CASRLQGDEQFF. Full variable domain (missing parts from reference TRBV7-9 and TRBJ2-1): DTGVSQNPRHKITKRGQNVTFRCDPISEHNRLYWYRQTLGQGPEFLTYFQNEAQLEKSRLLSDRFSAERPKGSFSTLEIQRTEQGDSAMYLCASRLQGDEQFFGPGTRLTVL.

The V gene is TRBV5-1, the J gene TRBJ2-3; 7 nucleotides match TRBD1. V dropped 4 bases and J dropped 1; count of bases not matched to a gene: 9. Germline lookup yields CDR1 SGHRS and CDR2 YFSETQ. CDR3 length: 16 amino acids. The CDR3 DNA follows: TGCGCCAGCAGCAAGGAACAGGGGTGGGGCACAGATACGCAGTATTTT. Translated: CASSKEQGWGTDTQYF.

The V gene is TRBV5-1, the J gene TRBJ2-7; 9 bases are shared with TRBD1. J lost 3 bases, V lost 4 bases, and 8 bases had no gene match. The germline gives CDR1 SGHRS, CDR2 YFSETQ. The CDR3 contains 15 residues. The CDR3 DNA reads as TGCGCCAGCAGCCCAACAGGGGGCTTCAGCTACGAGCAGTACTTC. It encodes CASSPTGGFSYEQYF.